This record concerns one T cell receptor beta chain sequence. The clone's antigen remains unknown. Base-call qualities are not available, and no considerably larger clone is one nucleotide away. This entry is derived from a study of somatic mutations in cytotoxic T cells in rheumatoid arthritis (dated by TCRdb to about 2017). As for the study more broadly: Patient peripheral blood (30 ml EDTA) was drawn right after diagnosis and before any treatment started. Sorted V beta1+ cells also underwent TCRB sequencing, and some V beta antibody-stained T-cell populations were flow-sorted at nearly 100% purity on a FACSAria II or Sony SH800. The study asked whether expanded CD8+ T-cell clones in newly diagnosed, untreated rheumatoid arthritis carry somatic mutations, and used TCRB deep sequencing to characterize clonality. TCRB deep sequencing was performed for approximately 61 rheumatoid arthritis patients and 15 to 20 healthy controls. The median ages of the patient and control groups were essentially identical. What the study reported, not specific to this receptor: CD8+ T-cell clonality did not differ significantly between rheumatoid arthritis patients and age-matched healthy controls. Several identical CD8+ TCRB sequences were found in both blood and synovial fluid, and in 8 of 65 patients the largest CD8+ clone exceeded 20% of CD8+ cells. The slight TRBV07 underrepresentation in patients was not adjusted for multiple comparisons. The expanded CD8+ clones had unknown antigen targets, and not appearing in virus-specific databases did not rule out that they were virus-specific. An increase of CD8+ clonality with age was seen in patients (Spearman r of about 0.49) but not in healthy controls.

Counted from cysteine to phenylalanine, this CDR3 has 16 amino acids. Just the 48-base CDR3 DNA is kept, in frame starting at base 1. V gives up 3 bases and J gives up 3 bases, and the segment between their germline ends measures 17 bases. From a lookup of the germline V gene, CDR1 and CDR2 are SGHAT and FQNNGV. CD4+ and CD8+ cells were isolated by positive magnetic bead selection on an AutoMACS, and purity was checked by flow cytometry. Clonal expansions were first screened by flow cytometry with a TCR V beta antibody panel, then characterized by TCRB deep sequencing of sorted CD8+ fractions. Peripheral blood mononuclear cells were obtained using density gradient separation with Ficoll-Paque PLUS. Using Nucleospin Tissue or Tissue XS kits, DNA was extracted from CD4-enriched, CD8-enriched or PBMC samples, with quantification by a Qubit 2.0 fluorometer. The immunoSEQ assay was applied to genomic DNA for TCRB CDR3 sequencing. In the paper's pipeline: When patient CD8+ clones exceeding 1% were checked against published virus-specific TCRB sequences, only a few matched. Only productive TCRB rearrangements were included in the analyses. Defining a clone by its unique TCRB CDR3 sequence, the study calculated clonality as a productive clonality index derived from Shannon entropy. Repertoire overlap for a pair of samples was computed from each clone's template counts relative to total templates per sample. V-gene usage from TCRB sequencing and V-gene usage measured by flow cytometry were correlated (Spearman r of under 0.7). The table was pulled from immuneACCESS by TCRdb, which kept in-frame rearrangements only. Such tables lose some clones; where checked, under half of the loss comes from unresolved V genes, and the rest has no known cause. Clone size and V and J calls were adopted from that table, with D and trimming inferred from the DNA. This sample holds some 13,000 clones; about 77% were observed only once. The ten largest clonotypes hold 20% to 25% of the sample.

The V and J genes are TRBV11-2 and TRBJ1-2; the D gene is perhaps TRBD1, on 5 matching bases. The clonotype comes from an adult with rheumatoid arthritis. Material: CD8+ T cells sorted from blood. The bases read TGTGCCAGCAGCTTGGGATTTGGGGCCCGCGACTATGGCTACACCTTC. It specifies CASSLGFGARDYGYTF.